Following are 16 T cell receptor beta chains from one sample sequenced in a study of long-term antiretroviral therapy in people with HIV. Survey-level immunoSEQ v3.0 assays were run. Only in-frame clones appear in the TCRdb table, and some are missing; sequencing was by immunoSEQ multiplex PCR. The sample includes 20,000 to 25,000 clones, 60% to 80% of them seen just once. Here the sequenced sample was unsorted PBMCs, taken around 1.7 years before starting antiretroviral therapy. The receptor source for this set is a middle-aged woman with HIV.

A single count supports this clone. The rearrangement joins TRBV4-1 to TRBJ2-4, with TRBD2 as a possible D gene (6 bases). The CDR3 spans 15 residues. CDR1 MGHRA and CDR2 YSYEKL come from the germline V gene. V lost 4 bases and J lost 1, with 11 bases in between. Here the CDR3 DNA reads TGCGCCAGCAGCCGGGGGGACGGTGCCAAAAACATTCAGTACTTC. It specifies CASSRGDGAKNIQYF.

The chain carries TRBV10-3 and TRBJ2-1; D perhaps matches TRBD2 (6 bases). V lost 0 bases to trimming and J lost 5 bases, with 11 bases between them. CDR1 is ENHRY and CDR2 is SYGVKD in the germline V gene. The CDR3 sequence is 15 residues long. CDR3 nucleotide sequence: TGTGCCATCAGTGAGTCAGGCGGGGTGAACAATGAGCAGTTCTTC. Translation: CAISESGGVNNEQFF.

This sequence joins TRBV19 and TRBJ1-4, with D perhaps TRBD1 (5 bases). The CDR3 runs to 15 residues. CDR1 is LNHDA and CDR2 is SQIVND in the germline V gene (reference sequence). V was cut by 0 bases and J by 13 bases, with 18 bases left in between. Written as DNA, the CDR3 is TGTGCCAGTAGTATAGATGTCCCCATAAAAGGGGTACTGTTTTTT. Translating gives CASSIDVPIKGVLFF. The entire variable domain, with the rest obtained from reference TRBV19 and TRBJ1-4, is as follows: DGGITQSPKYLFRKEGQNVTLSCEQNLNHDAMYWYRQDPGQGLRLIYYSQIVNDFQKGDIAEGYSVSREKKESFPLTVTSAQKNPTAFYLCASSIDVPIKGVLFFGSGTQLSVL.

The chain couples TRBV9 to TRBJ2-7; 12 bases are a match to TRBD2. In germline, CDR1 is SGDLS, CDR2 YYNGEE. The CDR3 length is 14 residues. V shed 5 bases and J 3 bases; nucleotides not matched to a gene: 3. CDR3 loop: CASSQTSGSYEQYF. The DNA for the CDR3 is TGTGCCAGCAGTCAGACTAGCGGGAGCTACGAGCAGTACTTC.

The V gene is TRBV12-5, the J gene TRBJ2-1, with 13 nucleotides matching TRBD2. The V and J ends lost 1 base and 4 bases, in that order; junction bases with no gene match: 1. Per germline, CDR1 LGHNT and CDR2 FRNRAP. The CDR3 totals 16 residues. This CDR3 reads CASGLETSGGYNEQFF. The CDR3 region has the DNA TGTGCTAGTGGTTTGGAGACTAGCGGGGGGTACAATGAGCAGTTCTTC. The complete variable domain, with remaining parts taken from reference TRBV12-5 and TRBJ2-1, reads DARVTQTPRHKVTEMGQEVTMRCQPILGHNTVFWYRQTMMQGLELLAYFRNRAPLDDSGMPKDRFSAEMPDATLATLKIQPSEPRDSAVYFCASGLETSGGYNEQFFGPGTRLTVL.

The chain has TRBV19 and TRBJ1-2; D gene uncertain. The CDR3 is made up of 11 amino acids. Germline CDR1 LNHDA, CDR2 SQIVND (reference sequence). V was pared by 9 bases and J by 4 bases, with 9 bases between. This chain's CDR3 is CASTYGYGYTF. The DNA of the CDR3 is TGTGCCAGCACCTACGGCTATGGCTACACCTTC. Combining the CDR3 with reference TRBV19 and TRBJ1-2 gives the whole variable domain DGGITQSPKYLFRKEGQNVTLSCEQNLNHDAMYWYRQDPGQGLRLIYYSQIVNDFQKGDIAEGYSVSREKKESFPLTVTSAQKNPTAFYLCASTYGYGYTFGSGTRLTVV.

The rearrangement joins TRBV5-6 to TRBJ2-3, with D possibly TRBD2 on 7 matching bases. V was cut by 4 bases and J by 7 bases, with 19 bases left in between. The CDR3 is 15 amino acids. Germline CDR1 is SGHDT and CDR2 is YYEEEE. The DNA for the CDR3 is TGTGCCAGCAGCCGCTTGGGGGGGGGCCGGAATACGCAGTATTTT. Protein: CASSRLGGGRNTQYF.

This clone has only one observation. V gene TRBV10-3 combines with J gene TRBJ1-2, with D possibly matching TRBD1 (6 bases). The length of the CDR3 is 15 residues. Trimming removed 7 bases from V and 2 bases from J, with 17 bases in between. Germline values: CDR1 ENHRY, CDR2 SYGVKD. The CDR3 region has the DNA TGTGCCATCAAAGGGGGACCGGTTTCCAACTATGGCTACACCTTC. It specifies CAIKGGPVSNYGYTF.

The chain employs TRBV11-3 and TRBJ1-2, with D perhaps matching TRBD1 (5 bases). CDR3 length: 13 amino acids. The germline gives CDR1 SGHNT, CDR2 YENEEA. V was shortened by 4 bases and J by 2 bases, with 8 bases between the two germline ends. In DNA, the CDR3 is TGTGCCAGCAGCTCGGACACAAACTATGGCTACACCTTC. Protein product: CASSSDTNYGYTF.

In its sample, this clone was seen a few times. The rearrangement links TRBV6-6 to TRBJ1-5, with a tentative D call TRBD1 (5 bases). This CDR3 is 13 amino acids long. Germline V gene lookup returns CDR1 MNHNY and CDR2 SVGAGI (reference sequence). Trimming removed 2 bases from V and 5 bases from J, with 7 bases in between. The CDR3 reads CASSYATDQPQHF. The CDR3 DNA is TGTGCCAGCAGTTACGCGACAGATCAGCCCCAGCATTTT.

The genes are TRBV2 and TRBJ1-4; a weak D match, TRBD1 (5 bases). Germline assignment: CDR1 SNHLY and CDR2 FYNNEI. The CDR3 extends over 13 amino acids. Trimming shortened V by 6 bases and J by 8 bases, and 13 bases separated the two germline ends. The CDR3 loop reads CASRTQGLEKLFF. The CDR3 DNA reads as TGTGCCAGCAGAACCCAGGGTTTGGAAAAACTGTTTTTT.

V usage is TRBV5-1 and J usage is TRBJ2-2, with a tentative D call TRBD1 (6 bases). Trimming shortened V by 0 bases and J by 0 bases, and 6 bases separated the two germline ends. CDR1 is SGHRS and CDR2 is YFSETQ in the germline V gene. This CDR3 is 15 amino acids long. The CDR3 loop is CASSLGTANTGELFF. CDR3 DNA: TGCGCCAGCAGCTTGGGGACAGCGAACACCGGGGAGCTGTTTTTT.

This clone came up a few times. The J gene is TRBJ2-3, the V gene TRBV7-2; 10 nucleotides agree with TRBD1. J lost 5 bases, V lost 5 bases, and 7 bases had no gene match. The CDR3 has 15 amino acids. Germline-derived CDR1 and CDR2 are SGHTA and FQGNSA. This CDR3 is CASSPRQGAGDTQYF. In nucleotides, the CDR3 is TGTGCCAGCAGCCCCAGACAGGGGGCAGGAGATACGCAGTATTTT.

The chain carries TRBV6-6 and TRBJ1-2; 7 bases line up with TRBD1. The germline CDR1 and CDR2 sequences are MNHNY and SVGAGI (reference sequence). V trimming: 6 bases; J trimming: 10 bases; junction bases outside the gene matches: 8. This CDR3 is built from 12 residues. The CDR3 DNA reads as TGTGCCAGCAGACCTGACAGGGCTGACTACACCTTC. Its translation: CASRPDRADYTF.

J is TRBJ2-1 and V is TRBV11-2, with 10 bases aligning to TRBD2. Looked up from germline, CDR1 is SGHAT and CDR2 is FQNNGV. The junction had 14 bases not matched to a gene; V was cut back by 5 bases and J by 7 bases. The CDR3 is made up of 17 amino acids. CDR3 protein: CASSPRLAGSAWNEQFF. For the CDR3, the DNA is TGTGCCAGCAGCCCCAGACTAGCGGGTTCCGCATGGAATGAGCAGTTCTTC.

The V and J genes are TRBV7-9 and TRBJ2-1; D remains unclear. There are 12 residues in the CDR3. V gave up 1 base and J gave up 12 bases, with 10 bases separating them. Germline assignment: CDR1 SEHNR and CDR2 FQNEAQ (reference sequence). In nucleotides, the CDR3 is TGTGCCAGCAGCTTAGGAGAGAGTGGGCAGTTCTTC. Translation gives CASSLGESGQFF. Based on the CDR3 plus reference TRBV7-9 and TRBJ2-1, the full variable domain is DTGVSQNPRHKITKRGQNVTFRCDPISEHNRLYWYRQTLGQGPEFLTYFQNEAQLEKSRLLSDRFSAERPKGSFSTLEIQRTEQGDSAMYLCASSLGESGQFFGPGTRLTVL.